These 29 T cell receptor beta chains share one sample of origin, sequenced in a study of high-grade serous ovarian cancer treatment subgroups. Data came from immunoSEQ multiplex PCR; TCRdb stores just in-frame clones and leaves some out. In the table there are 35,000 to 45,000 clones, about 80% of which are singletons. Tumor tissue was taken before any definitive surgery or chemotherapy was given. Sequenced material: tumor tissue. These TCRs come from a human donor with high-grade serous ovarian cancer.

The chain is built from TRBV11-3 and TRBJ2-7, with a possible D match to TRBD1 (6 bases). V shed 5 bases and J shed 5 bases, with 13 bases lying between them. CDR3 length: 13 residues. Germline lookup yields CDR1 SGHNT and CDR2 YENEEA. CDR3 nucleotides: TGTGCCAGCAGCGCCGGGACACTCAACGAGCAGTACTTC. Protein: CASSAGTLNEQYF.

V gene TRBV30 combines with J gene TRBJ1-2; 8 positions match TRBD1. J gave up 6 bases and V 2 bases, and 14 bases lay outside the gene matches. Germline CDR1 GTSNPN, CDR2 SVGIG (reference sequence). The CDR3 consists of 16 residues. The CDR3 region is CAWSPLRDRRINGYTF. For the CDR3, the DNA is TGTGCCTGGAGTCCGCTCCGGGACAGGCGTATCAATGGCTACACCTTC. Together with reference TRBV30 and TRBJ1-2, the CDR3 gives the full variable domain: SQTIHQWPATLVQPVGSPLSLECTVEGTSNPNLYWYRQAAGRGLQLLFYSVGIGQISSEVPQNLSASRPQDRQFILSSKKLLLSDSGFYLCAWSPLRDRRINGYTFGSGTRLTVV.

The chain has TRBV14 and TRBJ1-1, with unresolved D. In germline, CDR1 is SGHDN, CDR2 FVKESK. With 3 bases removed from V and 11 bases from J, the gap between germline ends came to 16 bases. CDR3 length: 13 residues. The CDR3 loop is CASSHECPQEAFF. CDR3 coding DNA: TGTGCCAGCAGCCACGAATGTCCTCAGGAGGCTTTCTTT.

This clone was counted once. The chain employs TRBV28 and TRBJ1-5; the D is unclear. CDR1 is MDHEN and CDR2 is SYDVKM in the germline V gene. CDR3 length: 13 residues. The V gene lost 1 base and the J gene lost 1 base, with 2 bases spanning the gap. The CDR3 spells CASSLYSNQPQHF. In DNA, the CDR3 is TGTGCCAGCAGTTTATACAGCAATCAGCCCCAGCATTTT. Variable domain in full (rest from reference TRBV28 and TRBJ1-5): DVKVTQSSRYLVKRTGEKVFLECVQDMDHENMFWYRQDPGLGLRLIYFSYDVKMKEKGDIPEGYSVSREKKERFSLILESASTNQTSMYLCASSLYSNQPQHFGDGTRLSIL.

V gene TRBV19 combines with J gene TRBJ2-2, with 13 bases lining up with TRBD2. Trimming at V came to 9 bases and at J to 8 bases, leaving 9 bases not matched to a gene. Germline V gives CDR1 LNHDA, CDR2 SQIVND (reference sequence). The CDR3 extends over 15 amino acids. In DNA, the CDR3 is TGTGCCAGCACCGGGACTAGCGGGATGGGGGGGGAGCTGTTTTTT. It encodes CASTGTSGMGGELFF.

V gene TRBV4-2 combines with J gene TRBJ2-5; D ambiguous. Between the trimmed V and J ends, which lost 0 bases and 5 bases, there was a span of 13 bases. The CDR3 totals 15 residues. Germline V gene data show CDR1 as LGHNA and CDR2 as YNFKEQ. CDR3 coding DNA: TGTGCCAGCAGCCAAGATTCAACGTACCCGGAGACCCAGTACTTC. As protein: CASSQDSTYPETQYF.

V is TRBV28 and J is TRBJ1-1, with D possibly TRBD1 on 5 matching bases. Germline CDR1 is MDHEN and CDR2 is SYDVKM. The CDR3 is 16 amino acids. V lost 6 bases and J 0 bases, leaving 17 bases between the germline ends. The CDR3 DNA follows: TGTGCCAGCAGCACATTACGGGGCAGCATGAACACTGAAGCTTTCTTT. Translating gives CASSTLRGSMNTEAFF.

The chain carries TRBV4-3 and TRBJ2-4; TRBD1 matches 9 bases. The germline gives CDR1 LGHNA, CDR2 YSLEER. The CDR3 covers 15 residues. The V gene end was trimmed by 0 bases and the J gene end by 6 bases; junction bases not matched to a gene: 3. DNA for the CDR3: TGCGCCAGCAGCCAAGAGCCGGGACAGGGAAACATTCAGTACTTC. Amino acid sequence: CASSQEPGQGNIQYF.

Details on this clone: The sample carries other DNA sequences with the same CDR3. V usage is TRBV6-6 and J usage is TRBJ1-1; D perhaps matches TRBD1 (6 bases). Germline V CDR1 and CDR2: MNHNY, SVGAGI (reference sequence). V was pared by 4 bases and J by 1 base, with 7 bases between. The CDR3 totals 13 residues. The CDR3 region has the DNA TGTGCCAGCAGTTTACAGGGGAACACTGAAGCTTTCTTT. Its protein product is CASSLQGNTEAFF.

The gene calls are TRBV7-3 and TRBJ2-7, with 7 bases fitting TRBD1. V was clipped by 0 bases and J by 3 bases; unmatched bases: 2. Germline-derived CDR1 and CDR2 are SGHTA and FQGTGA. The CDR3 is made up of 14 amino acids. The DNA of the CDR3 is TGTGCCAGCAGCTTAACTCCAGGGGGCTACGAGCAGTACTTC. Residues: CASSLTPGGYEQYF.

The rearrangement joins TRBV28 to TRBJ1-2; no reliable D call. The CDR3 totals 15 residues. CDR1 is MDHEN, CDR2 SYDVKM, per germline. Trimming removed 5 bases at V and 0 bases at J, with 13 bases between. The CDR3 here is CASSPTKRTNYGYTF. CDR3 nucleotide sequence: TGTGCCAGCAGTCCTACCAAACGAACTAACTATGGCTACACCTTC.

The gene calls are TRBV27 and TRBJ2-7; tentatively, D is TRBD1 (5 bases). This CDR3 region has 16 residues. With 5 bases removed from V and 3 bases from J, the gap between germline ends came to 20 bases. Looked up from germline, CDR1 is MNHEY and CDR2 is SMNVEV (reference sequence). CDR3 region: CASSPDQGRAFYEQYF. The CDR3 DNA reads TGTGCCAGCAGTCCTGACCAGGGAAGAGCTTTCTACGAGCAGTACTTC.

This chain joins TRBV11-2 and TRBJ2-5; D may be TRBD2 (5 bases). V shed 5 bases and J shed 1 base, with 11 bases lying between them. The germline CDR1 and CDR2 sequences are SGHAT and FQNNGV. The length of the CDR3 is 14 residues. The CDR3 protein is CASSPGRSQETQYF. In DNA, the CDR3 is TGTGCCAGCAGCCCGGGAAGATCCCAAGAGACCCAGTACTTC.

The chain recombines TRBV11-3 with TRBJ2-6; D is uncertain. The CDR3 has 15 residues. The germline gives CDR1 SGHNT, CDR2 YENEEA. V was trimmed by 5 bases and J by 0 bases, leaving 8 bases between them. The CDR3: CASSPRSSGANVLTF. In DNA form, the CDR3 reads TGTGCCAGCAGCCCACGGAGCTCTGGGGCCAACGTCCTGACTTTC.

The V gene is TRBV29-1, the J gene TRBJ2-7, with 8 bases lining up with TRBD2. The CDR3 has 14 amino acids. The germline gives CDR1 SQVTM, CDR2 ANQGSEA. Unmatched junction bases numbered 8, after V lost 4 bases and J lost 3 bases. CDR3 bases: TGCAGCGTTGCCTCGGGGGCGGGAGGCTACGAGCAGTACTTC. Residues: CSVASGAGGYEQYF.

The chain uses TRBV7-6 and TRBJ1-1; D gene ambiguous. This CDR3 has 13 amino acids. CDR1 is SGHVS, CDR2 FNYEAQ, per germline. V was trimmed by 2 bases and J by 1 base, leaving 5 bases between them. The CDR3 reads CASSLTGNTEAFF. CDR3 coding DNA: TGTGCCAGCAGCTTAACCGGGAACACTGAAGCTTTCTTT.

CDR3 loop: CASNKGTTGVYRRGSYNEQFF. CDR3 nucleotide sequence: TGTGCCAGCAATAAGGGGACTACAGGGGTGTATCGTAGGGGCTCCTACAATGAGCAGTTCTTC. The chain employs TRBV9 and TRBJ2-1; D tentatively fits TRBD1 or TRBD2 (7 bases each). V dropped 6 bases and J dropped 0 bases, with 31 bases sitting between them. CDR3 length: 21 amino acids. Germline V CDR1 and CDR2: SGDLS, YYNGEE.

The V call is TRBV7-2, the J call TRBJ2-1; D gene unclear. CDR1 is SGHTA and CDR2 is FQGNSA in the germline V gene. The V gene lost 1 base and the J gene lost 10 bases, with 11 bases spanning the gap. The CDR3 is 13 residues long. The CDR3 loop reads CASSLVAEREQFF. CDR3 sequence (DNA): TGTGCCAGCAGCTTAGTCGCGGAGCGCGAGCAGTTCTTC.

The chain combines TRBV7-2 with TRBJ2-7, with TRBD2 as a possible D gene (5 bases). The germline V gene encodes CDR1 SGHTA and CDR2 FQGNSA. Trimming pared 7 bases from V and 6 bases from J, leaving 16 bases between. The CDR3 loop spans 13 amino acids. This CDR3 reads CASNRDLLSEQYF. The CDR3 nucleotides are TGTGCCAGCAACCGGGATCTCTTGAGCGAGCAGTACTTC.

The chain recombines TRBV11-2 with TRBJ2-7, with 8 bases fitting TRBD2. The CDR3 contains 15 residues. The trim removed 0 bases at V and 4 bases at J, leaving 5 bases unmatched. Germline values: CDR1 SGHAT, CDR2 FQNNGV. The CDR3 nucleotides read TGTGCCAGCAGCTTAGAAGCGGGAGACCCGTACGAGCAGTACTTC. Amino acid sequence: CASSLEAGDPYEQYF.

The rearrangement uses TRBV13 and TRBJ1-1; D is uncertain. CDR1 and CDR2 from the germline V gene are PRHDT and FYEKMQ (reference sequence). V was clipped by 6 bases and J by 2 bases, with 7 bases between them. The CDR3 sequence is 12 residues long. The CDR3 DNA is TGTGCCAGCAGTCCTATTAACACTGAAGCTTTCTTT. As protein: CASSPINTEAFF.

This clone was seen only a few times. The chain combines TRBV2 with TRBJ1-2, with D possibly TRBD1 on 5 matching bases. V shed 5 bases and J shed 8 bases, with 15 bases lying between them. Germline V lookup: CDR1 SNHLY, CDR2 FYNNEI. This CDR3 spans 13 amino acids. The CDR3 is CASSPGTGLGYTF. The CDR3 DNA is TGTGCCAGCAGTCCGGGGACTGGCTTGGGCTACACCTTC.

V usage is TRBV4-2 and J usage is TRBJ1-2; D remains unclear. V dropped 0 bases and J dropped 5 bases, with 10 bases sitting between them. The length of the CDR3 is 14 residues. Germline assignment: CDR1 LGHNA and CDR2 YNFKEQ. CDR3 bases: TGTGCCAGCAGCCAAGATTTAGTAACGTATGGCTACACCTTC. Its protein is CASSQDLVTYGYTF.

In nucleotides, the CDR3 is TGTGCCAGCAGTGAAGGGGGAGGCACCTTC. It yields the protein CASSEGGGTF. The gene calls are TRBV2 and TRBJ1-2, with unresolved D. CDR1 and CDR2 (germline): SNHLY, FYNNEI. V was trimmed by 1 base and J by 13 bases, leaving 7 bases between them. CDR3 length: 10 residues. The variable domain in full, with the rest retrieved from reference TRBV2 and TRBJ1-2, is EPEVTQTPSHQVTQMGQEVILRCVPISNHLYFYWYRQILGQKVEFLVSFYNNEISEKSEIFDDQFSVERPDGSNFTLKIRSTKLEDSAMYFCASSEGGGTFGSGTRLTVV.

The rearrangement joins TRBV11-3 to TRBJ2-1; D unclear. Germline V gives CDR1 SGHNT, CDR2 YENEEA. The CDR3 spans 12 residues. Trimming left V 3 bases short and J 12 bases short, with 12 bases between. The CDR3, as DNA: TGTGCCAGCAGCTTTGGGCAGATTAGGCAGTTCTTC. This gives the protein CASSFGQIRQFF.

This chain uses TRBV7-9 with TRBJ1-4; TRBD1 agrees at 7 bases. V gave up 1 base and J gave up 3 bases; unmatched junction bases: 8. Per the germline V gene, CDR1 is SEHNR and CDR2 is FQNEAQ (reference sequence). CDR3 length equals 17 residues. The CDR3: CASSLGRGRSANEKLFF. The CDR3 coding sequence is TGTGCCAGCAGCTTAGGCAGGGGGAGGTCGGCTAATGAAAAACTGTTTTTT.

This chain connects TRBV10-3 to TRBJ2-2; 11 positions agree with TRBD2. Trimming at V came to 3 bases and at J to 0 bases, leaving 3 bases not matched to a gene. There are 17 residues in the CDR3. Germline V gene data show CDR1 as ENHRY and CDR2 as SYGVKD. The CDR3 spells CAISDPLAGANTGELFF. The CDR3 DNA reads TGTGCCATCAGTGATCCACTAGCGGGAGCGAACACCGGGGAGCTGTTTTTT.

The rearrangement joins TRBV6-1 to TRBJ2-1; 11 nucleotides align to TRBD1. There are 18 residues in the CDR3. Germline CDR1 and CDR2: MNHNS and SASEGT. Germline trimming cut 1 base from V and 8 bases from J; bases unmatched to any gene: 13. In nucleotides, the CDR3 is TGTGCCAGCAGTGAAGGGTGGACAGGGGGCCGAAGCGGCGATGAGCAGTTCTTC. Translated, it gives CASSEGWTGGRSGDEQFF.

The chain carries TRBV7-3 and TRBJ2-5, with 11 bases aligning to TRBD2. The trim removed 2 bases at V and 9 bases at J, leaving 8 bases unmatched. Germline values: CDR1 SGHTA, CDR2 FQGTGA. The length of the CDR3 is 15 residues. The CDR3 DNA is TGTGCCAGCAGCTTAGGACTAGCGGGTGGAAGGCCCCAGTACTTC. Protein sequence: CASSLGLAGGRPQYF.